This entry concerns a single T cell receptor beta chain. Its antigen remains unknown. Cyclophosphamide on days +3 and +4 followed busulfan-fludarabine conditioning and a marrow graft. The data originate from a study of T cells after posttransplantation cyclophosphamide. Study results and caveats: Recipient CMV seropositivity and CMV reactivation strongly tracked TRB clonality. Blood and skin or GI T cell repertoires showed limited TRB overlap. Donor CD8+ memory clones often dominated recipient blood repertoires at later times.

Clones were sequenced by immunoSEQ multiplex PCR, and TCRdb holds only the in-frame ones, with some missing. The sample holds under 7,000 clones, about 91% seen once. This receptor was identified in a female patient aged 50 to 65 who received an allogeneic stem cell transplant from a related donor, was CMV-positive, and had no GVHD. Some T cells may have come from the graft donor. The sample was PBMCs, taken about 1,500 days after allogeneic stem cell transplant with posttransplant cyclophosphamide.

The CDR3 reads CASSPGGYEQYF. In DNA form, the CDR3 reads TGTGCCAGCAGCCCCGGGGGGTACGAGCAGTACTTC. The rearrangement joins TRBV7-2 to TRBJ2-7; 7 positions agree with TRBD2. With V trimmed by 5 bases and J by 4 bases, 2 bases remained unmatched. The CDR3 contains 12 residues. The germline V gene has CDR1 SGHTA and CDR2 FQGNSA. The whole variable domain, remainder taken from reference TRBV7-2 and TRBJ2-7, is GAGVSQSPSNKVTEKGKDVELRCDPISGHTALYWYRQSLGQGLEFLIYFQGNSAPDKSGLPSDRFSAERTGGSVSTLTIQRTQQEDSAVYLCASSPGGYEQYFGPGTRLTVT.